The rows below give T cell receptor beta chains drawn from one sample of a study of blood T cell repertoires in COVID-19. Sequencing was performed with immunoSEQ multiplex PCR; in TCRdb, only in-frame clones are kept and a portion is missing. Among fewer than 50,000 clones listed, more than 75% were seen once. Sequenced input: peripheral blood. These receptors all come from a man aged 50 or older with active COVID-19. Both conserved end residues are part of each CDR3. Fields, in order: J gene, V gene, D gene, clone size, CDR3 DNA, CDR3 protein. A D gene is named only where the DNA matches it firmly. Expanded clones get a size class; other rows say once, few or many, or leave the size out.

j_gene: TRBJ2-2; v_gene: TRBV27; d_gene: .; abundance: few; CDR3nt: TGTGCCAGCAGTTTAGGCAGGGCGGACACCGGGGAGCTGTTTTTT; CDR3aa: CASSLGRADTGELFF
j_gene: TRBJ2-1; v_gene: TRBV24-1; d_gene: TRBD2; abundance: .; CDR3nt: TGTGCCACCAGTGAGAATAGACTAGCGGGGGACTCCTACAATGAGCAGTTCTTC; CDR3aa: CATSENRLAGDSYNEQFF
j_gene: TRBJ2-7; v_gene: TRBV6-5; d_gene: .; abundance: .; CDR3nt: TGTGCCAGCAGTTACTCGGGACTGGAGGTGACCTACGAGCAGTACTTC; CDR3aa: CASSYSGLEVTYEQYF
j_gene: TRBJ2-2; v_gene: TRBV6-1; d_gene: .; abundance: .; CDR3nt: TGTGCCAGCAGTGTGTCCCGGGACAAGGCCGGGGCCGGGGAGCTGTTTTTT; CDR3aa: CASSVSRDKAGAGELFF
j_gene: TRBJ1-4; v_gene: TRBV5-1; d_gene: .; abundance: .; CDR3nt: TGCGCCAGCAGCTCGAGGGCGTTGGGGACTAATGAAAAACTGTTTTTT; CDR3aa: CASSSRALGTNEKLFF
j_gene: TRBJ2-7; v_gene: TRBV11-2; d_gene: .; abundance: once; CDR3nt: TGTGCCAGCAGCCCCAGACAGACCCTCTCCTACGAGCAGTACTTC; CDR3aa: CASSPRQTLSYEQYF
j_gene: TRBJ1-2; v_gene: TRBV6-5; d_gene: TRBD1; abundance: .; CDR3nt: TGTGCCAGCAGTCCCTCAGGACAGGGTAACTATGGCTACACCTTC; CDR3aa: CASSPSGQGNYGYTF
j_gene: TRBJ1-2; v_gene: TRBV28; d_gene: .; abundance: .; CDR3nt: TGTGCCAGCAGTTTAGGGAGCTATGGCTACACCTTC; CDR3aa: CASSLGSYGYTF
j_gene: TRBJ1-3; v_gene: TRBV28; d_gene: .; abundance: .; CDR3nt: TGTGCCAGTGGACAGATCTCTGGAAACACCATATATTTT; CDR3aa: CASGQISGNTIYF
j_gene: TRBJ2-5; v_gene: TRBV2; d_gene: .; abundance: once; CDR3nt: TGTGCCAGCGAAGACACAGGGCTTAAGAGAACCCAGTACTTC; CDR3aa: CASEDTGLKRTQYF
j_gene: TRBJ1-5; v_gene: TRBV11-2; d_gene: .; abundance: once; CDR3nt: TGTGCCAGCAGTCTCCGGGATCCCTCTCCCCCCCAGCCCCAGCATTTT; CDR3aa: CASSLRDPSPPQPQHF
j_gene: TRBJ1-1; v_gene: TRBV12-5; d_gene: TRBD1; abundance: .; CDR3nt: TGTGCTAGTGGTTTGGTTTTATATATTGACAGGGCGCGGGTAACTGAAGCTTTCTTT; CDR3aa: CASGLVLYIDRARVTEAFF
j_gene: TRBJ2-7; v_gene: TRBV19; d_gene: TRBD1; abundance: .; CDR3nt: TGTGCCAGTAGTATCTCGACAGGGGAAGCCTACGAGCAGTACTTC; CDR3aa: CASSISTGEAYEQYF
j_gene: TRBJ1-4; v_gene: TRBV30; d_gene: TRBD1; abundance: .; CDR3nt: TGTGCCTGGAGTGGATTGACAGGGAGCCTGTTTTTT; CDR3aa: CAWSGLTGSLFF
j_gene: TRBJ1-1; v_gene: TRBV3-1/TRBV3-2; d_gene: TRBD1; abundance: .; CDR3nt: TGTGCCAGCAGCCAGGGTGGGACAGCGAACACTGAAGCTTTCTTT; CDR3aa: CASSQGGTANTEAFF
j_gene: TRBJ1-1; v_gene: TRBV2; d_gene: .; abundance: .; CDR3nt: TGTGCCAGCAGTAACAGGGTGGACACTGAAGCTTTCTTT; CDR3aa: CASSNRVDTEAFF
j_gene: TRBJ2-1; v_gene: TRBV21-1; d_gene: .; abundance: .; CDR3nt: TGTGCCAGCAGCCCCGGGACCTACAATGAGCAGTTCTTC; CDR3aa: CASSPGTYNEQFF
j_gene: TRBJ2-7; v_gene: TRBV6-6; d_gene: .; abundance: .; CDR3nt: TGTGCCAGCAGTTACTCGATCCAGGGCTACGAGCAGTACTTC; CDR3aa: CASSYSIQGYEQYF
j_gene: TRBJ2-2; v_gene: TRBV5-6; d_gene: TRBD2; abundance: .; CDR3nt: TGTGCCAGCAGCCATGAGACTAGCGGGTACACCGGGGAGCTGTTTTTT; CDR3aa: CASSHETSGYTGELFF
j_gene: TRBJ2-1; v_gene: TRBV5-6; d_gene: TRBD2; abundance: .; CDR3nt: TGTGCCAGCATAAACCGGGGGGAAGACAATGAGCAGTTCTTC; CDR3aa: CASINRGEDNEQFF
j_gene: TRBJ1-3; v_gene: TRBV4-1; d_gene: TRBD1; abundance: .; CDR3nt: TGCGCCAGCAGCCACTCTTCAGACAGGGAGGTATTGGACACCATATATTTT; CDR3aa: CASSHSSDREVLDTIYF
j_gene: TRBJ2-5; v_gene: TRBV4-2; d_gene: .; abundance: .; CDR3nt: TGTGCCAGCAGCCAAGGACAGCACCAAGAGACCCAGTACTTC; CDR3aa: CASSQGQHQETQYF
j_gene: TRBJ2-1; v_gene: TRBV19; d_gene: .; abundance: .; CDR3nt: TGTGCCAGTAGTCCTGGGCCAGGCCCTTGGGAGCAGTTCTTC; CDR3aa: CASSPGPGPWEQFF
j_gene: TRBJ2-7; v_gene: TRBV6-5; d_gene: .; abundance: .; CDR3nt: TGTGCCAGCAGGAGAGGCAGTCACTACGAGCAGTACTTC; CDR3aa: CASRRGSHYEQYF
j_gene: TRBJ2-1; v_gene: TRBV5-4; d_gene: TRBD2; abundance: once; CDR3nt: TGTGCCAGCAGCCGGGGACTAGCGGGGGGGGACAATGAGCAGTTCTTC; CDR3aa: CASSRGLAGGDNEQFF
j_gene: TRBJ2-3; v_gene: TRBV6-4; d_gene: .; abundance: .; CDR3nt: TGTGCCAGCAGTGACCCAGCAGGGGATACGCAGTATTTT; CDR3aa: CASSDPAGDTQYF
j_gene: TRBJ2-7; v_gene: TRBV6-2/TRBV6-3; d_gene: .; abundance: .; CDR3nt: TGTGCCAGCAGCCAAAGGGGCTACACCTACGAGCAGTACTTC; CDR3aa: CASSQRGYTYEQYF
j_gene: TRBJ2-3; v_gene: TRBV2; d_gene: TRBD1; abundance: .; CDR3nt: TGTGCCAGCAGTGATAGGGGGCTTCCTCTGGATACGCAGTATTTT; CDR3aa: CASSDRGLPLDTQYF
j_gene: TRBJ2-5; v_gene: TRBV5-6; d_gene: .; abundance: .; CDR3nt: TGTGCCAGCAGCACCCTGGGCCCTGGCTTGGAGACCCAGTACTTC; CDR3aa: CASSTLGPGLETQYF
j_gene: TRBJ1-6; v_gene: TRBV5-4; d_gene: TRBD1; abundance: .; CDR3nt: TGTGCCAGCAGCTTGATGGACAGGAATTCACCCCTCCACTTT; CDR3aa: CASSLMDRNSPLHF
j_gene: TRBJ1-4; v_gene: TRBV5-8; d_gene: TRBD1; abundance: .; CDR3nt: TGTGCCAGCAGCAACTTCAGGGGGTTAGGTAATGAAAAACTGTTTTTT; CDR3aa: CASSNFRGLGNEKLFF
j_gene: TRBJ2-5; v_gene: TRBV4-1; d_gene: TRBD1; abundance: .; CDR3nt: TGCGCCAGCAGCCAATTCTGGGGGGGACAGGGGTACTTC; CDR3aa: CASSQFWGGQGYF
j_gene: TRBJ1-6; v_gene: TRBV5-5; d_gene: .; abundance: .; CDR3nt: TGTGCCAGCAGCTCCACGACGTCGGCCGGGGGGGCCCTCCACTTT; CDR3aa: CASSSTTSAGGALHF
j_gene: TRBJ1-4; v_gene: TRBV5-5; d_gene: .; abundance: .; CDR3nt: TGTGCCAGCAGCCCCGACGGGACTAATGAAAAACTGTTTTTT; CDR3aa: CASSPDGTNEKLFF
j_gene: TRBJ2-2; v_gene: TRBV7-3; d_gene: .; abundance: once; CDR3nt: TGTGCCAGCAGCTTAAAAGGGGCCGCTCCCCTTTACACCGGGGAGCTGTTTTTT; CDR3aa: CASSLKGAAPLYTGELFF
j_gene: TRBJ2-5; v_gene: TRBV24-1; d_gene: TRBD1; abundance: .; CDR3nt: TGTGCCACCAGTTCTAGGACAGGGGGCGGTGAGACCCAGTACTTC; CDR3aa: CATSSRTGGGETQYF
j_gene: TRBJ2-3; v_gene: TRBV7-3; d_gene: .; abundance: .; CDR3nt: TGTGCCAGCAGCCCTACTGGGGGGACGCAGTATTTT; CDR3aa: CASSPTGGTQYF
j_gene: TRBJ2-1; v_gene: TRBV15; d_gene: TRBD2; abundance: .; CDR3nt: TGTGCCACCAGCAGAGGTGGACTAGCGAGGTCCAATGAGCAGTTCTTC; CDR3aa: CATSRGGLARSNEQFF